Sequencing of this TCR beta chain was carried out in a study of type 1 and type 2 diabetes patients. The overall study: Sequencing for the whole study yielded over 15 million paired-end reads.

Each diabetic donor fulfilled classification criteria for either type 1 or type 2. PCR was run on genomic DNA. Multiplex PCR with 30 forward and 13 reverse primers amplified the TCR beta CDR3. One entry per CDR3 protein results from TCRdb running MiXCR on the multiplex PCR reads. The profile shows about 290,000 distinct CDR3 sequences, roughly 48% of them singletons. In this sample, this clonotype turned up a few times. Trimming left V 4 bases short and J 8 bases short, with 15 bases between. The germline V gene has CDR1 SGDLS and CDR2 YYNGEE. The length of the CDR3 is 14 residues. The receptor was isolated from a man younger than 35 with type 2 diabetes. Sequences were obtained from peripheral blood mononuclear cells (PBMCs). The chain couples TRBV9 to TRBJ1-4, with D possibly TRBD1 on 6 matching bases. For the CDR3, the DNA is TGTGCCAGCAGCCCCCACCTTCAGGGGGAAAAACTGTTTTTT. Translated, it gives CASSPHLQGEKLFF.